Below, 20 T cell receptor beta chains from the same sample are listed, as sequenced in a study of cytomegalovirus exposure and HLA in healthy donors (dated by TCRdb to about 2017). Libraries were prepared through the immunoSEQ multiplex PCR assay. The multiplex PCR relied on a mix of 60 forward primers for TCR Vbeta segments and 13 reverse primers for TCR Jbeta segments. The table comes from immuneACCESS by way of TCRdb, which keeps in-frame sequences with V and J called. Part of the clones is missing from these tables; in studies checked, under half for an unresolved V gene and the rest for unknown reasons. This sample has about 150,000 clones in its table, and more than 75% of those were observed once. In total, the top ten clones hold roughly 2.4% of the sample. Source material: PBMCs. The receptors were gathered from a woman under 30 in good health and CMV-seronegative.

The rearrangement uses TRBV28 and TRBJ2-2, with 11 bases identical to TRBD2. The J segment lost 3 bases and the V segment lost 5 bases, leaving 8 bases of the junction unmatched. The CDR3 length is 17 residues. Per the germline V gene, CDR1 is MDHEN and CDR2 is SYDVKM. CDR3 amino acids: CASSPPLAGGYTGELFF. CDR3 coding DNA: TGTGCCAGCAGTCCCCCTCTAGCGGGGGGCTACACCGGGGAGCTGTTTTTT.

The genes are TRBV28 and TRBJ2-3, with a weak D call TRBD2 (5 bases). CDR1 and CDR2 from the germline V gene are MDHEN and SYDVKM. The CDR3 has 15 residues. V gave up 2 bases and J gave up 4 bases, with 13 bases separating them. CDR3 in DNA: TGTGCCAGCAGTTTAGGCGAGGGAGTCCCAGATACGCAGTATTTT. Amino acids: CASSLGEGVPDTQYF.

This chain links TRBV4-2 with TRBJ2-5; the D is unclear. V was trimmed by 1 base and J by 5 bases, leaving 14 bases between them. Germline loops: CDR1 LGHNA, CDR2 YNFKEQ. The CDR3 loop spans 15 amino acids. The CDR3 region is CASSQGLAATETQYF. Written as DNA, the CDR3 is TGTGCCAGCAGCCAAGGTTTAGCAGCGACGGAGACCCAGTACTTC.

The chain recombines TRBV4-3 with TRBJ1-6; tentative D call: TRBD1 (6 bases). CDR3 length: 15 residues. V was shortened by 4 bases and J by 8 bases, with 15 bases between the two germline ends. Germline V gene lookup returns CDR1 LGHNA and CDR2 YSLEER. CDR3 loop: CASSLMQGLDSPLHF. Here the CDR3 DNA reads TGCGCCAGCAGCCTAATGCAGGGGTTGGATTCACCCCTCCACTTT.

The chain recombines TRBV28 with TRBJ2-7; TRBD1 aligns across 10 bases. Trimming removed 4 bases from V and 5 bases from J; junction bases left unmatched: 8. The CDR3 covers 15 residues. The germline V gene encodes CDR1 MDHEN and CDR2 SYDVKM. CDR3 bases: TGTGCCAGCAGTTGCCGGGACAGGGGAAATGACGAGCAGTACTTC. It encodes CASSCRDRGNDEQYF.

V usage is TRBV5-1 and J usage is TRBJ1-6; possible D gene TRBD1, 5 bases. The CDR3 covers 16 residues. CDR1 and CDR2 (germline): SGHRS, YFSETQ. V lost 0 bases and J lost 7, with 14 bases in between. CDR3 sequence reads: CASSLEAGIVNSPLHF. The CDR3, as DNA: TGCGCCAGCAGCTTGGAGGCAGGGATCGTGAATTCACCCCTCCACTTT.

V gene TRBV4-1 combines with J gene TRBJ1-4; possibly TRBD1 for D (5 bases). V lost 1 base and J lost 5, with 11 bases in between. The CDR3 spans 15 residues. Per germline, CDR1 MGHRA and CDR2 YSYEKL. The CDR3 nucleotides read TGCGCCAGCAGCCAAGGCGGCAGGGTCAATGAAAAACTGTTTTTT. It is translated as CASSQGGRVNEKLFF.

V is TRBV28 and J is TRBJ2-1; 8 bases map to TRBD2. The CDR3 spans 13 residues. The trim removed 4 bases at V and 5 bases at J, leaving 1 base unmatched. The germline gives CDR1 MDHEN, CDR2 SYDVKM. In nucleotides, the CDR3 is TGTGCCAGCAGTTCCGGGGGGGACAATGAGCAGTTCTTC. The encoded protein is CASSSGGDNEQFF.

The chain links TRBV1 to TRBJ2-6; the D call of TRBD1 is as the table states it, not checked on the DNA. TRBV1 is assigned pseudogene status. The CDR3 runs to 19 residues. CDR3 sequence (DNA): TGCACCAGCAGGACAGATAGCAGGGGCTCTAGCTCTGGGGCCAACGTCCTGACTTTC. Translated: CTSRTDSRGSSSGANVLTF.

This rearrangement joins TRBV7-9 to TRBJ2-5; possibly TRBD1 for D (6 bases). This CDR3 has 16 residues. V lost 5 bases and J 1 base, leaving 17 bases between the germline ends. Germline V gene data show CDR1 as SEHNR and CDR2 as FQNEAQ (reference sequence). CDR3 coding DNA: TGTGCCAGCAGCCGAATAGGGGACAAGGCCCAAGAGACCCAGTACTTC. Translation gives CASSRIGDKAQETQYF.

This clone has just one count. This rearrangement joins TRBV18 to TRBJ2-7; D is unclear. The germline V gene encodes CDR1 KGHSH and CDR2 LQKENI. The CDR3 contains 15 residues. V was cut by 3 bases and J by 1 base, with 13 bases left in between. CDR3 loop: CASSPNTEQSYEQYF. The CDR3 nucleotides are TGTGCCAGCTCACCCAACACGGAGCAATCCTACGAGCAGTACTTC.

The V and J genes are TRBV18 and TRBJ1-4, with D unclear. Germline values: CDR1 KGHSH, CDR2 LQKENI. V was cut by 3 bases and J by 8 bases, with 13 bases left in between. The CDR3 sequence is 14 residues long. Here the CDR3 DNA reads TGTGCCAGCTCACCCCCCCAGCGGGTAGAAAAACTGTTTTTT. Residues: CASSPPQRVEKLFF.

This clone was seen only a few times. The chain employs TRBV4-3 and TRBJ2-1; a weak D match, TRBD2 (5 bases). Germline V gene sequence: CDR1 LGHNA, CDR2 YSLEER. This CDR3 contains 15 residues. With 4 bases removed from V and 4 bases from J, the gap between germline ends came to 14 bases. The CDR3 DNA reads TGCGCCAGCAGCCCATCACGGGAAGGTTACAATGAGCAGTTCTTC. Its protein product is CASSPSREGYNEQFF.

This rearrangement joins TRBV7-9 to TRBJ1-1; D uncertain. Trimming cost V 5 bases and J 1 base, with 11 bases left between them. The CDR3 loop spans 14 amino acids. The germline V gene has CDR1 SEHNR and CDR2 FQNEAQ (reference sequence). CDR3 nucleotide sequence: TGTGCCAGCAGCCTAACCCCAGGGAACACTGAAGCTTTCTTT. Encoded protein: CASSLTPGNTEAFF.

The CDR3 nucleotides read TGTGCCAGCAGATCTTGCGCGGGACCGATAAATGAAAAACTGTTTTTT. It translates to CASRSCAGPINEKLFF. The chain carries TRBV5-6 and TRBJ1-4; D is possibly TRBD1 (5 bases). The germline V and J ends were trimmed by 5 bases and 5 bases, with 19 bases remaining between them. The germline CDR1 and CDR2 sequences are SGHDT and YYEEEE. The CDR3 is 16 amino acids.

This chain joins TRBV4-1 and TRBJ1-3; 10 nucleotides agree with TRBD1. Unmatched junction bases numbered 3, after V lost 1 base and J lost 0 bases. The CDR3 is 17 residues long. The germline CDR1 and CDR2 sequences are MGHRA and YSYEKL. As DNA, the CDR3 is TGCGCCAGCAGCCAAGGGACAGGGGGGTACTCTGGAAACACCATATATTTT. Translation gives CASSQGTGGYSGNTIYF.

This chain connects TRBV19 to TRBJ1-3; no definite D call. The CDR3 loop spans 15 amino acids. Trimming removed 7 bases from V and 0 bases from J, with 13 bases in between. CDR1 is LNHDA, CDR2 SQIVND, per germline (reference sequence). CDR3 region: CASTSLEVSGNTIYF. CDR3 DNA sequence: TGTGCCAGTACTTCATTGGAGGTCTCTGGAAACACCATATATTTT.

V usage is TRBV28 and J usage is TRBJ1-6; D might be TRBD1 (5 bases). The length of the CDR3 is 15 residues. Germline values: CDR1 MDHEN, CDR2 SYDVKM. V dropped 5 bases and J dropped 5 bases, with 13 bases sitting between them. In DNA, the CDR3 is TGTGCCAGCAGTATCCTAGACAGAGATAATTCACCCCTCCACTTT. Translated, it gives CASSILDRDNSPLHF.

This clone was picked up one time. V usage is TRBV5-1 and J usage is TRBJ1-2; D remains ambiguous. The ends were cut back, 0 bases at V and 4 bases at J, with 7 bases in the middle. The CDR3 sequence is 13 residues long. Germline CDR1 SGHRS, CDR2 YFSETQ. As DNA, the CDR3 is TGCGCCAGCAGCTTGGCCGGGGTCTATGGCTACACCTTC. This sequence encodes CASSLAGVYGYTF.

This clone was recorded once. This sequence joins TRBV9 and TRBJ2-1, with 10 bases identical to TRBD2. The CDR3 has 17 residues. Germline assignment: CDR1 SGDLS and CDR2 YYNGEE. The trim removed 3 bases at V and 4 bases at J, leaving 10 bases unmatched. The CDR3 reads CASSGTSGPRSYNEQFF. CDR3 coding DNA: TGTGCCAGCAGCGGGACTAGCGGACCCCGGTCTTACAATGAGCAGTTCTTC.